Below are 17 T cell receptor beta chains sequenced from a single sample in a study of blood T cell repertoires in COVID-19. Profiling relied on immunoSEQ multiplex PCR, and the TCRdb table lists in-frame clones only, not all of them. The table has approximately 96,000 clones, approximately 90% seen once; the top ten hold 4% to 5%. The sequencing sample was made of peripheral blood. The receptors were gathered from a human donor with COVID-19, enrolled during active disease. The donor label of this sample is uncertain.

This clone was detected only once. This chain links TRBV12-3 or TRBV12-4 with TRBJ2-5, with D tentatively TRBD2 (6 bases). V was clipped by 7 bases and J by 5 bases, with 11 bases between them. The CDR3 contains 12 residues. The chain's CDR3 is CASMAGWETQYF. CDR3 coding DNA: TGTGCCAGCATGGCGGGGTGGGAGACCCAGTACTTC.

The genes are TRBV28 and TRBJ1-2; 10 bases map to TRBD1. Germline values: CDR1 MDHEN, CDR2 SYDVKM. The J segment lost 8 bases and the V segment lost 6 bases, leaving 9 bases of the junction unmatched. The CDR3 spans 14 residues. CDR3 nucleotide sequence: TGTGCCAGCAGGATGACAGGGGGCGCCTTAGGCTACACCTTC. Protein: CASRMTGGALGYTF.

In nucleotides, the CDR3 is TGCGCCAGCAGCTTGGAGCCGGGCGGGTGGAAGACCCAGTACTTC. Protein product: CASSLEPGGWKTQYF. This chain links TRBV5-1 with TRBJ2-5, with D maybe TRBD2 (5 bases). V gave up 0 bases and J gave up 6 bases, with 15 bases separating them. The CDR3 length is 15 residues. Germline V lookup: CDR1 SGHRS, CDR2 YFSETQ.

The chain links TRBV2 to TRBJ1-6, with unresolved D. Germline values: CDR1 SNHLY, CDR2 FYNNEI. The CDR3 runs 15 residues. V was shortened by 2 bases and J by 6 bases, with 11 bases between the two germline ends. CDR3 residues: CASSELGAGNSPLHF. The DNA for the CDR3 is TGTGCCAGCAGTGAATTGGGCGCCGGTAATTCACCCCTCCACTTT.

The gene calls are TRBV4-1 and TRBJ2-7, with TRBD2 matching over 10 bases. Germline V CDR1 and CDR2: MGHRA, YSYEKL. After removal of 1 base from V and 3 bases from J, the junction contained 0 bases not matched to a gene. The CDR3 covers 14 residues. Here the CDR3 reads CASSQVAGGYEQYF. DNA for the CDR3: TGCGCCAGCAGCCAAGTAGCGGGAGGCTACGAGCAGTACTTC.

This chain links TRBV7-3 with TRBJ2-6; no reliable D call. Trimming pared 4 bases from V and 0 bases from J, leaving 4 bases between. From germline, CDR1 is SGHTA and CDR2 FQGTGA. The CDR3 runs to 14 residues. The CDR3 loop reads CASSYNSGANVLTF. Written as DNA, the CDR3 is TGTGCCAGCAGCTATAACTCTGGGGCCAACGTCCTGACTTTC.

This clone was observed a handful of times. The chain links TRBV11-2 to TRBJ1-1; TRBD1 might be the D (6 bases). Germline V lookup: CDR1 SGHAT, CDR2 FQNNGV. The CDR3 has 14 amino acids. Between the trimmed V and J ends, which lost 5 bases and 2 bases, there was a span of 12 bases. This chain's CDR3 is CASSPATGNTEAFF. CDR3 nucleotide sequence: TGTGCCAGCAGCCCCGCGACAGGAAACACTGAAGCTTTCTTT. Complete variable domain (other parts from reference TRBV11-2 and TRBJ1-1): EAGVAQSPRYKIIEKRQSVAFWCNPISGHATLYWYQQILGQGPKLLIQFQNNGVVDDSQLPKDRFSAERLKGVDSTLKIQPAKLEDSAVYLCASSPATGNTEAFFGQGTRLTVV.

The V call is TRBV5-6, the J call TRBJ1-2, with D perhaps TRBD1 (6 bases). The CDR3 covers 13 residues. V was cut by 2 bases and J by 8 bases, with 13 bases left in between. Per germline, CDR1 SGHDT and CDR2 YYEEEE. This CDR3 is CASSFGPGDGYTF. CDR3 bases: TGTGCCAGCAGCTTTGGGCCAGGGGACGGCTACACCTTC.

The CDR3 loop is CASSLGQGENIQYF. The CDR3 DNA reads TGTGCCAGCTCGCTCGGACAGGGGGAAAACATTCAGTACTTC. This chain links TRBV18 with TRBJ2-4, with TRBD1 identical over 10 bases. From germline, CDR1 is KGHSH and CDR2 LQKENI. Trimming cost V 6 bases and J 5 bases; bases outside gene matches: 4. This CDR3 spans 14 amino acids. Looking up the rest from reference TRBV18 and TRBJ2-4 gives the full variable domain: NAGVMQNPRHLVRRRGQEARLRCSPMKGHSHVYWYRQLPEEGLKFMVYLQKENIIDESGMPKERFSAEFPKEGPSILRIQQVVRGDSAAYFCASSLGQGENIQYFGAGTRLSVL.

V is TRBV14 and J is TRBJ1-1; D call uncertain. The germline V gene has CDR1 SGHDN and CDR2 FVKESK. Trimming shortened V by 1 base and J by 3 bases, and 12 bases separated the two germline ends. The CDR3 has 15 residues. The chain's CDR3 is CASSQVAAFYTEAFF. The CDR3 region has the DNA TGTGCCAGCAGCCAAGTGGCGGCGTTCTACACTGAAGCTTTCTTT.

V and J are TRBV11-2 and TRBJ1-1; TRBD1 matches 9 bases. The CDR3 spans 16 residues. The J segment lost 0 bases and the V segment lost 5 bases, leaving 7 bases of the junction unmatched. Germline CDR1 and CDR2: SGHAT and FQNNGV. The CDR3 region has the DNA TGTGCCAGCAGCCCCGGACAGGGGCTTATGAACACTGAAGCTTTCTTT. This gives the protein CASSPGQGLMNTEAFF.

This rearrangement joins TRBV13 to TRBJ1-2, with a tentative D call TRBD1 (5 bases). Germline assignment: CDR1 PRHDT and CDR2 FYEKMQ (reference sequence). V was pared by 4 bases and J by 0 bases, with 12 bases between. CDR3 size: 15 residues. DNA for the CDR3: TGTGCCAGCAGCTGGGGCAGGAGCCCTAACTATGGCTACACCTTC. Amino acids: CASSWGRSPNYGYTF. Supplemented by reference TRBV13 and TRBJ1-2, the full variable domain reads AAGVIQSPRHLIKEKRETATLKCYPIPRHDTVYWYQQGPGQDPQFLISFYEKMQSDKGSIPDRFSAQQFSDYHSELNMSSLELGDSALYFCASSWGRSPNYGYTFGSGTRLTVV.

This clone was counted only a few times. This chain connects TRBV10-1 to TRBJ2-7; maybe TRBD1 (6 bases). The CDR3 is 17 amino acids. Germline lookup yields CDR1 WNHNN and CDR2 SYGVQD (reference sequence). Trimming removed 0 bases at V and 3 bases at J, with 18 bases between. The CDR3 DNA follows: TGCGCCAGCAGTGAGTCTACCGGCGGCAGGGGAAGCTACGAGCAGTACTTC. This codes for CASSESTGGRGSYEQYF.

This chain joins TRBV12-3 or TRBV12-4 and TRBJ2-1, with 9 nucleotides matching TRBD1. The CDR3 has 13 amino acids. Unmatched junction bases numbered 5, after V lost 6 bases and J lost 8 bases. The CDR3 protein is CASRPQGADEQFF. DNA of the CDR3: TGTGCCAGCAGGCCACAGGGGGCGGATGAGCAGTTCTTC.

CDR3: CASSTGTRGETQYF. CDR3 coding DNA: TGTGCCAGCAGCACCGGGACTAGGGGAGAGACCCAGTACTTC. The V and J genes are TRBV6-5 and TRBJ2-5; TRBD2 matches 8 bases. The CDR3 has 14 amino acids. Germline assignment: CDR1 MNHEY and CDR2 SVGAGI. The V segment lost 6 bases and the J segment 4 bases; nucleotides outside the gene matches: 7.

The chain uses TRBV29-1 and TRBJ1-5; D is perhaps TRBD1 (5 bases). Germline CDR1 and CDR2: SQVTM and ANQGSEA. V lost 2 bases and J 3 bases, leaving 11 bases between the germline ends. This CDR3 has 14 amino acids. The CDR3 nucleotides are TGCAGCGTTGAATCTAGGGGAATCAATCAGCCCCAGCATTTT. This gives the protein CSVESRGINQPQHF.

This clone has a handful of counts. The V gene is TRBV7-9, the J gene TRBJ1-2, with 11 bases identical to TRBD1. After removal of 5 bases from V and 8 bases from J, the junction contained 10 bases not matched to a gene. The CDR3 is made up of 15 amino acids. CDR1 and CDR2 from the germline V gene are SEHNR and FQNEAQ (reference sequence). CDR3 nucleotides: TGTGCCAGCAGCCCCACCGGGACAGGGGGTGAGGGCTACACCTTC. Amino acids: CASSPTGTGGEGYTF.